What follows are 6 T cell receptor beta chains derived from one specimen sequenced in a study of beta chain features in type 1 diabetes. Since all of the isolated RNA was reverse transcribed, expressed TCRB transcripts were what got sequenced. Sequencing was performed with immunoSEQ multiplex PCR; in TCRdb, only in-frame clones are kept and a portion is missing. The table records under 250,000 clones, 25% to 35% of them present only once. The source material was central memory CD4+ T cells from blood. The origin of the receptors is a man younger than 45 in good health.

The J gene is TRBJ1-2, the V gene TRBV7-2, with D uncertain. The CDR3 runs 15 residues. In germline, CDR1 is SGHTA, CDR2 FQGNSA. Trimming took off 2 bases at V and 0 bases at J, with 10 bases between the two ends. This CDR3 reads CASSLSSQANYGYTF. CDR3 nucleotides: TGTGCCAGCAGCTTATCATCACAAGCTAACTATGGCTACACCTTC.

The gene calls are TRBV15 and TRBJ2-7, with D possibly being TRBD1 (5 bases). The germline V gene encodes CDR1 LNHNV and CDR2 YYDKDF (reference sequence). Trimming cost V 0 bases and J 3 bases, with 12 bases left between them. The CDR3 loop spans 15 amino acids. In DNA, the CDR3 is TGTGCCACCAGCAGAGACAGGGATAAGGTCTACGAGCAGTACTTC. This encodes CATSRDRDKVYEQYF.

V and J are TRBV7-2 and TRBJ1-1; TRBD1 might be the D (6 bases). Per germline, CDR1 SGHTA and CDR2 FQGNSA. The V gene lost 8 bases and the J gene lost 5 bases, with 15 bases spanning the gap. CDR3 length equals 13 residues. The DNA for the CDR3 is TGTGCCAGCCGACCCTCAGGGGCAACTGAAGCTTTCTTT. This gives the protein CASRPSGATEAFF.

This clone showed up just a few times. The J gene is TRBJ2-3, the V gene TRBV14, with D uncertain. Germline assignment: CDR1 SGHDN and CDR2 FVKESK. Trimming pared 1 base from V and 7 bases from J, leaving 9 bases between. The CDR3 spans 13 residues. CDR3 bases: TGTGCCAGCAGCCAAGTGACGAGGAATACGCAGTATTTT. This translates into CASSQVTRNTQYF.

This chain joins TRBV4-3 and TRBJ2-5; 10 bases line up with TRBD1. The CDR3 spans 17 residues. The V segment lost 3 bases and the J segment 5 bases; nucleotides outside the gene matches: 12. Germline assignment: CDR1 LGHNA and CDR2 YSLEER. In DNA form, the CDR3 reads TGCGCCAGCAGCCATCGCTACTCGGGACAGGGGAGCGAGACCCAGTACTTC. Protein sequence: CASSHRYSGQGSETQYF.

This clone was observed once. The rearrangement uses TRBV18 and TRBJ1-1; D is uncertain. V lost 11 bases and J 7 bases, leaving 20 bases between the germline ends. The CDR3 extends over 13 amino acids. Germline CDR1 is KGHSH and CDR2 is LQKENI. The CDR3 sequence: CASRTGERSEAFF. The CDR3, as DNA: TGTGCCTCCCGCACCGGGGAAAGGAGTGAAGCTTTCTTT.